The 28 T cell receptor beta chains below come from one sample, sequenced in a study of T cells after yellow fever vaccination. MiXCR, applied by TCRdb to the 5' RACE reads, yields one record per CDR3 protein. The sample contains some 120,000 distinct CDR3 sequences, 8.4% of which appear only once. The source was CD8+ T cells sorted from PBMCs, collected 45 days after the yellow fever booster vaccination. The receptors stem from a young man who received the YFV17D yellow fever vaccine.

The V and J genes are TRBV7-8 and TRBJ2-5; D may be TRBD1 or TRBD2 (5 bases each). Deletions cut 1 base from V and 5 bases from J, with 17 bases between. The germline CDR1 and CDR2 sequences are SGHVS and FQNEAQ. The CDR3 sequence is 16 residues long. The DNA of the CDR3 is TGTGCCAGCAGCTTAGGTGGGCAGGGAGAGAAGGAGACCCAGTACTTC. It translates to CASSLGGQGEKETQYF.

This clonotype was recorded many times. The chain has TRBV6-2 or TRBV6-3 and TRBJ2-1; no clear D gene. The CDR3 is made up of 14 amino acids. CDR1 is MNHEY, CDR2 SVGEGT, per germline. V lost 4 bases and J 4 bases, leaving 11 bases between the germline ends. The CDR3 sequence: CASSLVGIYNEQFF. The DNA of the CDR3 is TGTGCCAGCAGTTTAGTGGGGATTTACAATGAGCAGTTCTTC.

The DNA for the CDR3 is TGTGCCAGCACCCCCGACTTGCACGAGGGCACGCAGTATTTT. This encodes CASTPDLHEGTQYF. The J gene is TRBJ2-3, the V gene TRBV6-2 or TRBV6-3, with D possibly being TRBD2 (5 bases). Germline V gene sequence: CDR1 MNHEY, CDR2 SVGEGT. The CDR3 is made up of 14 amino acids. V gave up 7 bases and J gave up 9 bases, with 20 bases separating them.

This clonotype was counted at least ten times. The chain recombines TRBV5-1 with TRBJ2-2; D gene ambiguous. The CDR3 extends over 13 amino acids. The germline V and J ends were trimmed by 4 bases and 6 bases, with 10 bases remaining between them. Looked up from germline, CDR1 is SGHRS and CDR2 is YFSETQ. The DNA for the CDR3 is TGCGCCAGCAGCCTGAGCAGATCCGGGGAGCTGTTTTTT. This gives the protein CASSLSRSGELFF. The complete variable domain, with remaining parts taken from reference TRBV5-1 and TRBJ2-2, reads KAGVTQTPRYLIKTRGQQVTLSCSPISGHRSVSWYQQTPGQGLQFLFEYFSETQRNKGNFPGRFSGRQFSNSRSEMNVSTLELGDSALYLCASSLSRSGELFFGEGSRLTVL.

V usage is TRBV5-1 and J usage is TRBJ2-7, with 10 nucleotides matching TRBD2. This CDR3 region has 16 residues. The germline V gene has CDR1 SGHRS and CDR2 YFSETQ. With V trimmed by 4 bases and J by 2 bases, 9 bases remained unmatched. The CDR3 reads CASSPEGLAYTYEQYF. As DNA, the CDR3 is TGCGCCAGCAGCCCCGAGGGACTAGCGTACACCTACGAGCAGTACTTC.

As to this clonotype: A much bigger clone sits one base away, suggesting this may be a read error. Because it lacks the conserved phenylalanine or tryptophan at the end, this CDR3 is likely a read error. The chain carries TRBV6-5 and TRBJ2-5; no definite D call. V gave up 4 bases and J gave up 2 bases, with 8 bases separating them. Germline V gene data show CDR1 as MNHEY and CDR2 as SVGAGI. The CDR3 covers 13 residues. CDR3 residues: CASSWVGQETQYL. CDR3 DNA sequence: TGTGCCAGCAGTTGGGTGGGGCAAGAGACCCAGTACCTC.

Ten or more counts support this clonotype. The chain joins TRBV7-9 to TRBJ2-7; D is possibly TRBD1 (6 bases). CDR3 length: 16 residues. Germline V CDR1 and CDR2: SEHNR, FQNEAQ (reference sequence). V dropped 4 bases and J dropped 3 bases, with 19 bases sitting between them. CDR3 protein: CASSSKTPDRYYEQYF. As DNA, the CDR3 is TGTGCCAGCAGCTCCAAGACCCCGGACAGATACTACGAGCAGTACTTC.

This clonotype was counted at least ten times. The CDR3 spells CASRVDRDYEQYF. DNA of the CDR3: TGTGCCAGCAGGGTGGACAGGGACTACGAGCAGTACTTC. The chain carries TRBV28 and TRBJ2-7; 8 bases are shared with TRBD1. The CDR3 is 13 amino acids. V dropped 6 bases and J dropped 3; count of bases not matched to a gene: 4. The V gene's germline CDR1 is MDHEN and CDR2 SYDVKM.

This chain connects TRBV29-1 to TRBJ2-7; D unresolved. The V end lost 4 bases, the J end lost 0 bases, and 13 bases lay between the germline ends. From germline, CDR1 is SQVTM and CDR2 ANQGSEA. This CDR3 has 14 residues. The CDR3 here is CSVGTEPLSYEQYF. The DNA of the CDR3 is TGCAGCGTTGGCACAGAACCTCTCTCCTACGAGCAGTACTTC.

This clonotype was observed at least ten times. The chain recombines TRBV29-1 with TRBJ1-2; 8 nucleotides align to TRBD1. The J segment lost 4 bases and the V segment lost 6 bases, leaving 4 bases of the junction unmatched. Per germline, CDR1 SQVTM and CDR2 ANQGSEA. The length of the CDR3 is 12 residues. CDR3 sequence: CSVTGAFYGYTF. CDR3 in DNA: TGCAGCGTGACAGGGGCATTCTATGGCTACACCTTC.

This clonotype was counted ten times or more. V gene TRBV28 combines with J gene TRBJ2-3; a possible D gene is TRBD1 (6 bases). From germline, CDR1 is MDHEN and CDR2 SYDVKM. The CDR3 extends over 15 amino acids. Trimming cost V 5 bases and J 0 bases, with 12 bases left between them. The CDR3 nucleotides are TGTGCCAGCAGTAAAACAGGGTTAAGCACAGATACGCAGTATTTT. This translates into CASSKTGLSTDTQYF.

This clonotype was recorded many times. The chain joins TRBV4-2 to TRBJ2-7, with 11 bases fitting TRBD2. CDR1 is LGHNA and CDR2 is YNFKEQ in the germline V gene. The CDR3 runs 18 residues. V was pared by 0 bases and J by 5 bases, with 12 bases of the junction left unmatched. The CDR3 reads CASSQDLGVLAGDHEQYF. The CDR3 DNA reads TGTGCCAGCAGCCAAGATTTGGGTGTACTAGCGGGAGACCACGAGCAGTACTTC.

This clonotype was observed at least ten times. The CDR3: CASSIALSTDTQYF. The DNA for the CDR3 is TGCGCCAGCAGTATAGCGCTTAGCACAGATACGCAGTATTTT. The rearrangement joins TRBV10-2 to TRBJ2-3; possibly TRBD2 for D (5 bases). The germline V gene encodes CDR1 WSHSY and CDR2 SAAADI. Trimming left V 5 bases short and J 0 bases short, with 9 bases between. This CDR3 contains 14 residues.

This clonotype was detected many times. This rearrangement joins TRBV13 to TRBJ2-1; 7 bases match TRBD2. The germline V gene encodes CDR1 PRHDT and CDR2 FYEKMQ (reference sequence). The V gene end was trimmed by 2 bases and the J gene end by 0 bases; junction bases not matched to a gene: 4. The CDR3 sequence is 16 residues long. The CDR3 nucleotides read TGTGCCAGCAGCTTATGGCGCGGGAGCTCCTACAATGAGCAGTTCTTC. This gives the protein CASSLWRGSSYNEQFF. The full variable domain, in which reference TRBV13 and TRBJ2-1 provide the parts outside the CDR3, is AAGVIQSPRHLIKEKRETATLKCYPIPRHDTVYWYQQGPGQDPQFLISFYEKMQSDKGSIPDRFSAQQFSDYHSELNMSSLELGDSALYFCASSLWRGSSYNEQFFGPGTRLTVL.

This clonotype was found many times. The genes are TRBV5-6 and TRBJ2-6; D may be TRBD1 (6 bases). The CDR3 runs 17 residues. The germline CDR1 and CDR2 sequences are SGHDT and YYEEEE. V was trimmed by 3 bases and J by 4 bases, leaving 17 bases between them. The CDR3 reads CASSWWTAIDGANVLTF. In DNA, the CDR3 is TGTGCCAGCAGCTGGTGGACAGCAATCGACGGGGCCAACGTCCTGACTTTC.

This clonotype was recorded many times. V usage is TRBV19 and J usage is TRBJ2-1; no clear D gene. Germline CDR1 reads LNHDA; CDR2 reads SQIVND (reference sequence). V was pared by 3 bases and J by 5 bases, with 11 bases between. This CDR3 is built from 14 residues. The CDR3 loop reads CASSIFSRDNEQFF. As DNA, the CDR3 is TGTGCCAGTAGTATCTTTAGTAGGGACAATGAGCAGTTCTTC.

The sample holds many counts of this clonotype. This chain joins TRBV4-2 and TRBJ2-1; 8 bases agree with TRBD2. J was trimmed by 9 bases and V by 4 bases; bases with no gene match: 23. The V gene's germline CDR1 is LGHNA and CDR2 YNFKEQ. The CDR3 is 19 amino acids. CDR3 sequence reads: CASSPTTLTSGQEGGEQFF. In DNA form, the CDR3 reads TGTGCCAGCAGCCCAACCACCCTTACTAGCGGCCAGGAGGGGGGTGAGCAGTTCTTC.

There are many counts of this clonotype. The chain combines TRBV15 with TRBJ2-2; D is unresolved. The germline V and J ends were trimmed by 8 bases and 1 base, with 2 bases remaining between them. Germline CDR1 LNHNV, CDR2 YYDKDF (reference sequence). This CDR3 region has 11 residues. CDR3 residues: CATQNTGELFF. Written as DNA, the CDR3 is TGTGCCACCCAGAACACCGGGGAGCTGTTTTTT.

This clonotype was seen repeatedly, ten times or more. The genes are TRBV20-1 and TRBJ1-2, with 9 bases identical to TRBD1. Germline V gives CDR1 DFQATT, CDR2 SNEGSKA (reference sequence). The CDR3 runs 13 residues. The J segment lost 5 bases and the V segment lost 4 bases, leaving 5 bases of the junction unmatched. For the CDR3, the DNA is TGCAGTGCTAAGACAGGGGGAGCTTATGGCTACACCTTC. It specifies CSAKTGGAYGYTF.

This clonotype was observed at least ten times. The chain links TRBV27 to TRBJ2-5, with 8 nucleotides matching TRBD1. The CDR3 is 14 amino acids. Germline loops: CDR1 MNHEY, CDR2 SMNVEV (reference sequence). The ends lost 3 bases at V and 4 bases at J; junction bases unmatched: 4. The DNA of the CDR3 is TGTGCCAGCAGTTTGGGGACAGGAGTAGAGACCCAGTACTTC. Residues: CASSLGTGVETQYF.

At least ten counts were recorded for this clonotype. The CDR3 region has the DNA TGTGCCAGCAGTTTCGGGAGCAGCACAGATACGCAGTATTTT. Amino acid sequence: CASSFGSSTDTQYF. The chain joins TRBV27 to TRBJ2-3; D is possibly TRBD2 (6 bases). The CDR3 consists of 14 residues. The V and J ends lost 3 bases and 0 bases respectively, with 7 bases between them. Germline values: CDR1 MNHEY, CDR2 SMNVEV (reference sequence).

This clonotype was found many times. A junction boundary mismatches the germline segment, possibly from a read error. The CDR3 here is CASSWTSGRLVF. For the CDR3, the DNA is TGTGCCAGCAGCTGGACTAGCGGGAGGCTGGTCTTC. The V gene is TRBV7-3, the J gene TRBJ2-1; TRBD2 matches 14 bases. Germline CDR1 and CDR2: SGHTA and FQGTGA. This CDR3 comprises 12 residues.

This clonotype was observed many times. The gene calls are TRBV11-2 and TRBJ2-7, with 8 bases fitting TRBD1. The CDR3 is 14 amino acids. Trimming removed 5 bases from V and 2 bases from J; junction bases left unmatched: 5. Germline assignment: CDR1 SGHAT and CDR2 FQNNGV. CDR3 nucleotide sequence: TGTGCCAGCAGCCCGACAGGGGCGCCCTACGAGCAGTACTTC. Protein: CASSPTGAPYEQYF.

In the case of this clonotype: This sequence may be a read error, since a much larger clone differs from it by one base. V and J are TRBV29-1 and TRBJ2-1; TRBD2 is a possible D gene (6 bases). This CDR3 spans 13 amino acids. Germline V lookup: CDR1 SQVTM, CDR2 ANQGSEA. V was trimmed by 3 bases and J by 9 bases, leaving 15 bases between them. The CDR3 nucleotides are TGCAGCGTTGACTTGGGGGGAACCGGTGAGCAGTTCTTC. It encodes CSVDLGGTGEQFF.

CDR3: CASSLWRGHTGELFF. CDR3 DNA sequence: TGTGCCAGCAGCTTGTGGAGGGGCCATACCGGGGAGCTGTTTTTT. This chain connects TRBV7-2 to TRBJ2-2; TRBD2 is a possible D gene (6 bases). The V end lost 3 bases, the J end lost 5 bases, and 13 bases lay between the germline ends. The CDR3 has 15 residues. Germline V gives CDR1 SGHTA, CDR2 FQGNSA.

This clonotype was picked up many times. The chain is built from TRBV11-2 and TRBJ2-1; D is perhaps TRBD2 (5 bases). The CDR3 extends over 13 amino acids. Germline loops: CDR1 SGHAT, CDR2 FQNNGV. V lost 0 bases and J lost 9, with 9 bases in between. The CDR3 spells CASSLEAGGEQFF. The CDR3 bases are TGTGCCAGCAGCTTAGAGGCGGGCGGTGAGCAGTTCTTC.

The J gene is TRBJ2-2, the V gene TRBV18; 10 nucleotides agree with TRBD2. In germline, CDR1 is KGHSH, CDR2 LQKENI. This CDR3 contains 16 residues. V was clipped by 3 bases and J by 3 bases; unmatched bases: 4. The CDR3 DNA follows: TGTGCCAGCTCACCGGGACTAGCGTTGTACACCGGGGAGCTGTTTTTT. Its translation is CASSPGLALYTGELFF.

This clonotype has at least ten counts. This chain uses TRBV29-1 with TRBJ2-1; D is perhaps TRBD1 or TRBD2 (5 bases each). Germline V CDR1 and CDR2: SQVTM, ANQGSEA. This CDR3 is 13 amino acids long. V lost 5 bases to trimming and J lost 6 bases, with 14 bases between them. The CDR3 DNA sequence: TGCAGCGTTTCGTCCCTGAGGGGCAATGAGCAGTTCTTC. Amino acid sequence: CSVSSLRGNEQFF.